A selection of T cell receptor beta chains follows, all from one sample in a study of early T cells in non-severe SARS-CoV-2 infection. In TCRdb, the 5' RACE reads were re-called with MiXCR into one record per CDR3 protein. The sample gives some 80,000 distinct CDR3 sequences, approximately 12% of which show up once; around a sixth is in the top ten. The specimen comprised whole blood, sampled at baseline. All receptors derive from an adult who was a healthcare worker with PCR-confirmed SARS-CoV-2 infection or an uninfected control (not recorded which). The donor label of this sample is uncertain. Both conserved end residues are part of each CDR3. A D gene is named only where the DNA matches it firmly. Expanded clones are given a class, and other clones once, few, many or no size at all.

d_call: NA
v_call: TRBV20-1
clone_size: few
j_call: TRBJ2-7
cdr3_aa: CSARVRGNEQYF
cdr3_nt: TGCAGTGCTAGAGTGCGGGGAAACGAGCAGTACTTC

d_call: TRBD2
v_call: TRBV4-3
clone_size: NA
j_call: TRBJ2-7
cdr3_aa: CASSQVWTSGPLEQYF
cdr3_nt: TGCGCCAGCAGCCAAGTTTGGACTAGCGGCCCCCTTGAGCAGTACTTC

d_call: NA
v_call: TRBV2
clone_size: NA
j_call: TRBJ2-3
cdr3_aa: CASSEGDRRGTQYF
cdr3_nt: TGTGCCAGCAGTGAAGGGGACCGTAGGGGTACGCAGTATTTT

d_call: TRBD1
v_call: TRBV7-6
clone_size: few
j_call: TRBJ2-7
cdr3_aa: CASSLGFGTGVFGEQYF
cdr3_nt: TGTGCCAGCAGCTTAGGTTTCGGGACAGGGGTATTCGGGGAGCAGTACTTC

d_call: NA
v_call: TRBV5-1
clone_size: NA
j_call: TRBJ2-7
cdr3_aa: CASSFRDNEQYF
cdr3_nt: TGCGCCAGCAGCTTCCGGGACAACGAGCAGTACTTC

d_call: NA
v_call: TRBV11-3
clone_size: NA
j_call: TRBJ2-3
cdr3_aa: CASSSYRVETTDTQYF
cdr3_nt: TGTGCCAGCAGCTCCTACAGGGTGGAAACCACAGATACGCAGTATTTT

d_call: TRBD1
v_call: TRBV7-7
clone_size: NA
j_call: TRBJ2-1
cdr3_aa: CASSHRTGDNEQFF
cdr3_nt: TGTGCCAGCAGTCACAGGACAGGGGACAATGAGCAGTTCTTC

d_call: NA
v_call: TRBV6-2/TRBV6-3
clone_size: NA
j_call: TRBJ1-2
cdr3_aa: CASSYPNGGYTF
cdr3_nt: TGTGCCAGCAGTTACCCAAACGGAGGCTACACCTTC

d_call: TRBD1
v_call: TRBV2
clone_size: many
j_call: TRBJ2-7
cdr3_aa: CASSEVGQQQYEQYF
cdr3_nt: TGTGCCAGCAGTGAAGTGGGACAGCAACAGTACGAGCAGTACTTC

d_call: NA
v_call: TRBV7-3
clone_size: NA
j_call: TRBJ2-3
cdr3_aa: CASSWEREDTQYF
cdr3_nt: TGTGCCAGCAGCTGGGAGCGTGAAGATACGCAGTATTTT

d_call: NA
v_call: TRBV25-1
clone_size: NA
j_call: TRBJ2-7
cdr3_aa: CASSESEVPTYEQYF
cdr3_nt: TGTGCCAGCAGTGAATCTGAAGTACCGACCTACGAGCAGTACTTC

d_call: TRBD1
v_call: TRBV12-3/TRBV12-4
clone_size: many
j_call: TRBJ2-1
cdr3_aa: CASGHWVGQGAREQFF
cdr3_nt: TGTGCCAGCGGCCACTGGGTAGGACAGGGGGCTAGGGAGCAGTTCTTC

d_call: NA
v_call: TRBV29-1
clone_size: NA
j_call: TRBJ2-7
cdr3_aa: CRPRGQYEQYF
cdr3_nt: TGCAGACCCAGGGGCCAATACGAGCAGTACTTC

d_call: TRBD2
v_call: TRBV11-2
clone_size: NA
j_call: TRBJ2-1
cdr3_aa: CASSRTSGRHNEQFF
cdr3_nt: TGTGCCAGCAGTCGGACTAGCGGGAGACACAATGAGCAGTTCTTC

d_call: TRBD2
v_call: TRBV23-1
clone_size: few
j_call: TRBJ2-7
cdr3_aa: CASSQSGASGRALSYEQYF
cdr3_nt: TGCGCCAGCAGTCAATCGGGGGCTAGCGGGAGGGCCCTATCCTACGAGCAGTACTTC

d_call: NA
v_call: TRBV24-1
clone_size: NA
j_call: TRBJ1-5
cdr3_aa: CATSVGANQPQHF
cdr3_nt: TGTGCCACCAGTGTGGGAGCCAATCAGCCCCAGCATTTT

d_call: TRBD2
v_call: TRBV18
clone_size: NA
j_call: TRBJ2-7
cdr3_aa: CASSRAGGPLYEQYF
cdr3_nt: TGTGCCAGCTCACGAGCGGGGGGCCCACTATACGAGCAGTACTTC

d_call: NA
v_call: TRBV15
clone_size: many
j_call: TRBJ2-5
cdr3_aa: CATSRDRSGRETQYF
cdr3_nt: TGTGCCACCAGCAGAGATAGGTCGGGGCGAGAGACCCAGTACTTC

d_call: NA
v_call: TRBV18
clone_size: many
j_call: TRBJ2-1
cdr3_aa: CASSVVAKGPNEQFF
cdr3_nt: TGTGCCAGCTCAGTCGTGGCTAAGGGGCCCAATGAGCAGTTCTTC

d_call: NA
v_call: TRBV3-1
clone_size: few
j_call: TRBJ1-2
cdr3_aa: CASSNWGGTSAYGYTF
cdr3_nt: TGTGCCAGCAGCAATTGGGGGGGGACCTCTGCCTATGGCTACACCTTC

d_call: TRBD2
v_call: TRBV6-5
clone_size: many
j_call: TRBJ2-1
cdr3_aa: CASSYLAGAFNEQFF
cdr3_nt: TGTGCCAGCAGTTACTTAGCGGGAGCTTTCAATGAGCAGTTCTTC

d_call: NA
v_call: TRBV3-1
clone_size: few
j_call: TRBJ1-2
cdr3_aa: CASSQARIEGNYGYTF
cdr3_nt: TGTGCCAGCAGCCAAGCTCGTATAGAGGGGAACTATGGCTACACCTTC

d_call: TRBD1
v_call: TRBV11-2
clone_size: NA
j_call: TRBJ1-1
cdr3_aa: CASSRSRGLGTEAFF
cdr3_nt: TGTGCCAGCAGCCGATCCAGGGGGCTCGGCACTGAAGCTTTCTTT

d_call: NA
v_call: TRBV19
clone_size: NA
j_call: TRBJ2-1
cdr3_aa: CASSIEDRYNEQFF
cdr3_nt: TGTGCCAGTAGTATAGAGGACCGCTACAATGAGCAGTTCTTC

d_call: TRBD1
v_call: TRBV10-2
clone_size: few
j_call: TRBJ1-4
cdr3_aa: CATGAQGVEKLFF
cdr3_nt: TGCGCCACGGGGGCTCAGGGGGTTGAAAAACTGTTTTTT

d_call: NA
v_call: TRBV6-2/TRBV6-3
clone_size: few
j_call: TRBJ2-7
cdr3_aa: CASSQDPGTYYEQYF
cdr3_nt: TGTGCCAGCAGCCAAGATCCGGGGACCTATTACGAGCAGTACTTC

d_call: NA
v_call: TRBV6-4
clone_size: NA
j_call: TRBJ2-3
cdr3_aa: CASSDSGQGGNTQYF
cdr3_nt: TGTGCCAGCAGTGATTCGGGGCAGGGCGGAAATACGCAGTATTTT

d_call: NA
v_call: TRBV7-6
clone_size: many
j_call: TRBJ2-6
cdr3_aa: CASSPAGVSGANVLTF
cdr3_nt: TGTGCCAGCAGCCCCGCTGGAGTCTCTGGGGCCAACGTCCTGACTTTC

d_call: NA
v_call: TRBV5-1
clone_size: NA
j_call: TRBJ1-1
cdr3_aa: CASSGGFREAFF
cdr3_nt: TGCGCCAGCAGCGGTGGGTTCCGTGAAGCTTTCTTT

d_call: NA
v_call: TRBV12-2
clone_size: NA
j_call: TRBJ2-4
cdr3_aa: CASRPGLYF
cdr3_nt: TGTGCAAGTCGCCCTGGTCTGTACTTC

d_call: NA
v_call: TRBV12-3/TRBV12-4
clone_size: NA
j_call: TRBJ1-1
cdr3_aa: CASSFDANTEAFF
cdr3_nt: TGTGCCAGCAGTTTCGACGCGAACACTGAAGCTTTCTTT

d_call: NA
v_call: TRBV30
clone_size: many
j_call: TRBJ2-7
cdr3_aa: CAWSVISRGEQYF
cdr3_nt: TGTGCCTGGAGTGTAATTTCCCGGGGCGAGCAGTACTTC

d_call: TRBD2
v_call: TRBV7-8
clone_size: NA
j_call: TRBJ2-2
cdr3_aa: CASSSGTFTGELFF
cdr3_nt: TGTGCCAGCAGCAGCGGGACTTTCACCGGGGAGCTGTTTTTT

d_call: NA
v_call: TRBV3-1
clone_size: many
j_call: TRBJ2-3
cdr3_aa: CASSQTGTPSTDTQYF
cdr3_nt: TGTGCCAGCAGCCAGACCGGGACTCCTAGCACAGATACGCAGTATTTT

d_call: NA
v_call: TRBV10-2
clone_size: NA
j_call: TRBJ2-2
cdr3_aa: CASKPGTGELFF
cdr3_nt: TGCGCCAGCAAACCCGGCACCGGGGAGCTGTTTTTT

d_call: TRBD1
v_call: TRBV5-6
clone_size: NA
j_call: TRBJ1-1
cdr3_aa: CASSLAGQVTNTEAFF
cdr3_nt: TGTGCCAGCAGCTTGGCGGGACAGGTAACGAACACTGAAGCTTTCTTT

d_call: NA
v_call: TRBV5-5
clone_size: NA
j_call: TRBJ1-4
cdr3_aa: CASSLDYRATNEKLFF
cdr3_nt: TGTGCCAGCAGCTTGGACTACAGGGCAACTAATGAAAAACTGTTTTTT

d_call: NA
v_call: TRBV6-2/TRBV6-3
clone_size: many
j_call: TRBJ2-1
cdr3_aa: CASCQGDGGLYNEQFF
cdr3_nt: TGTGCCAGCTGTCAAGGGGACGGGGGCCTCTACAATGAGCAGTTCTTC

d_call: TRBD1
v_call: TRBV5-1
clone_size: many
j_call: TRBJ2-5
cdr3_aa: CASSSGQGETQYF
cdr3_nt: TGCGCCAGCAGCTCCGGACAGGGGGAGACCCAGTACTTC

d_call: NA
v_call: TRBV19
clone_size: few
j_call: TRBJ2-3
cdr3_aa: CASSIWGRGAKVFGTDTQYF
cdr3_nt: TGTGCCAGTAGTATATGGGGGCGAGGGGCGAAGGTTTTCGGCACAGATACGCAGTATTTT

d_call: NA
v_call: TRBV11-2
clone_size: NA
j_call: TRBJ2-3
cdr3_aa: CASSLVGGGHTDTQYF
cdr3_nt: TGTGCCAGCAGCTTAGTAGGCGGGGGCCACACAGATACGCAGTATTTT

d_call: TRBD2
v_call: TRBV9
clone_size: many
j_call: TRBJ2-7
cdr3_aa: CASSVAGLAGRYEQYF
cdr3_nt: TGTGCCAGCAGCGTAGCTGGACTAGCGGGGCGGTACGAGCAGTACTTC

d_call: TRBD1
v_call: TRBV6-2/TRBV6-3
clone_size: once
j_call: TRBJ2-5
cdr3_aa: CASSFLATGGAQETQYF
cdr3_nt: TGTGCCAGCAGTTTTTTGGCTACAGGGGGAGCCCAAGAGACCCAGTACTTC